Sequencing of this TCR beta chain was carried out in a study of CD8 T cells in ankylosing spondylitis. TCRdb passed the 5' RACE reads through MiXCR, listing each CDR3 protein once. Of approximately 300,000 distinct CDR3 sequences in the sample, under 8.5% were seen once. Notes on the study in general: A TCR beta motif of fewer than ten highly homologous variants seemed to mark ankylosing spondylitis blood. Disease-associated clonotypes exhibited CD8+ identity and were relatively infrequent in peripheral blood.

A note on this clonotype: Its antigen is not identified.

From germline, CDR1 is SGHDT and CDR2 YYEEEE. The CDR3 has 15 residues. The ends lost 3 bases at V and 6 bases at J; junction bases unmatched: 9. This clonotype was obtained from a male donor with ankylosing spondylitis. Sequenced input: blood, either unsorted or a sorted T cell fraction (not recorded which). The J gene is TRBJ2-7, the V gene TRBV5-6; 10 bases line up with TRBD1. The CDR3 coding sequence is TGTGCCAGCAGCTCTCTGTCCCGGGACAGGGGCGAGCAGTACTTC. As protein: CASSSLSRDRGEQYF. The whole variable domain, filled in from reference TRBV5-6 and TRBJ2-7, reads DAGVTQSPTHLIKTRGQQVTLRCSPKSGHDTVSWYQQALGQGPQFIFQYYEEEERQRGNFPDRFSGHQFPNYSSELNVNALLLGDSALYLCASSSLSRDRGEQYFGPGTRLTVT.